One sample yielded the 25 T cell receptor beta chains listed below, sequenced in a study of shared clonotypes between healthy human individuals. Generated by immunoSEQ multiplex PCR, the TCRdb table keeps only in-frame clones and is missing some. Counted here are over 850,000 clones, roughly 74% occurring once; the ten biggest clones make up more than 0.55%. The sample consisted of memory CD4+ T cells from PBMCs. The subset: CD45RA-negative fraction. The receptors were sampled from a man aged 18 to 30 in good health. Some clones in this sample may be carry-over from other donors' samples.

The chain recombines TRBV18 with TRBJ2-7; TRBD1 matches 9 bases. The germline V gene has CDR1 KGHSH and CDR2 LQKENI. The CDR3 totals 16 residues. V lost 3 bases and J lost 4; bases outside the gene matches: 10. The CDR3 DNA reads as TGTGCCAGCTCACCTCCCGGGACAGGGAACTTATACGAGCAGTACTTC. Its translation: CASSPPGTGNLYEQYF.

V is TRBV19 and J is TRBJ2-1, with D tentatively TRBD2 (6 bases). The V end was cut by 6 bases, the J end by 2 bases, with 14 bases between. Germline V lookup: CDR1 LNHDA, CDR2 SQIVND (reference sequence). The CDR3 runs to 15 residues. The CDR3 sequence: CASSSWRGPYNEQFF. Here the CDR3 DNA reads TGTGCCAGTAGCTCATGGCGGGGCCCCTACAATGAGCAGTTCTTC.

The gene calls are TRBV14 and TRBJ1-1; a possible D gene is TRBD1 (6 bases). The CDR3 length is 17 residues. V gave up 5 bases and J gave up 3 bases, with 22 bases separating them. Germline assignment: CDR1 SGHDN and CDR2 FVKESK. CDR3 region: CASSKGGGGNVDTEAFF. As DNA, the CDR3 is TGTGCCAGCAGCAAAGGAGGGGGGGGGAACGTGGACACTGAAGCTTTCTTT.

This chain links TRBV5-1 with TRBJ2-4; D is tentatively TRBD1 or TRBD2 (5 bases each). Germline values: CDR1 SGHRS, CDR2 YFSETQ. The germline V and J ends were trimmed by 0 bases and 4 bases, with 8 bases remaining between them. The CDR3 runs 14 residues. DNA for the CDR3: TGCGCCAGCAGCTTGGGGGACGCGAAAAACATTCAGTACTTC. Protein sequence: CASSLGDAKNIQYF.

The J gene is TRBJ1-1, the V gene TRBV7-9; no clear D. Germline-derived CDR1 and CDR2 are SEHNR and FQNEAQ (reference sequence). This CDR3 spans 15 amino acids. With 0 bases removed from V and 6 bases from J, the gap between germline ends came to 14 bases. The CDR3 spells CASSLAGPVVAEAFF. As DNA, the CDR3 is TGTGCCAGCAGCTTAGCCGGGCCGGTCGTCGCTGAAGCTTTCTTT.

The rearrangement links TRBV5-5 to TRBJ2-3, with TRBD2 matching 9 bases. Germline V gene lookup returns CDR1 SGHKS and CDR2 YYEKEE (reference sequence). This CDR3 contains 14 residues. J was trimmed by 6 bases and V by 0 bases; bases with no gene match: 2. The CDR3 sequence is CASSLGGRVDTQYF. Written as DNA, the CDR3 is TGTGCCAGCAGCTTGGGCGGGAGGGTGGATACGCAGTATTTT.

V is TRBV7-2 and J is TRBJ2-7; 7 bases align to TRBD2. With 3 bases clipped from V and 7 bases from J, the junction kept 6 bases outside the gene matches. The CDR3 consists of 13 residues. Germline CDR1 SGHTA, CDR2 FQGNSA. The DNA of the CDR3 is TGTGCCAGCAGCTTTCGACTAGCAAGGGAGCAGTACTTC. As protein: CASSFRLAREQYF. The full variable domain, its missing parts supplied by reference TRBV7-2 and TRBJ2-7, is GAGVSQSPSNKVTEKGKDVELRCDPISGHTALYWYRQSLGQGLEFLIYFQGNSAPDKSGLPSDRFSAERTGGSVSTLTIQRTQQEDSAVYLCASSFRLAREQYFGPGTRLTVT.

The rearrangement uses TRBV6-6 and TRBJ2-3; 11 nucleotides match TRBD2. The V segment lost 8 bases and the J segment 2 bases; nucleotides outside the gene matches: 6. From germline, CDR1 is MNHNY and CDR2 SVGAGI (reference sequence). The CDR3 is 15 amino acids. The CDR3, as DNA: TGTGCCAGCGTATTAGCGGGAGGGACCACAGATACGCAGTATTTT. This sequence encodes CASVLAGGTTDTQYF.

The chain recombines TRBV15 with TRBJ2-1, with D unresolved. Per germline, CDR1 LNHNV and CDR2 YYDKDF (reference sequence). This CDR3 is 13 amino acids long. V gave up 9 bases and J gave up 8 bases, with 17 bases separating them. The CDR3 region has the DNA TGTGCCACGAGGCTAGATTCAGTCCATGAGCAGTTCTTC. Amino acid sequence: CATRLDSVHEQFF.

This clone was counted once. The chain carries TRBV10-3 and TRBJ2-7; 7 bases are a match to TRBD2. CDR3 length: 15 amino acids. After removal of 2 bases from V and 4 bases from J, the junction contained 8 bases not matched to a gene. Germline-derived CDR1 and CDR2 are ENHRY and SYGVKD. The CDR3 reads CAISENAGASYEQYF. The CDR3 region has the DNA TGTGCCATCAGTGAGAACGCGGGAGCCTCATACGAGCAGTACTTC.

J is TRBJ2-7 and V is TRBV27; 8 nucleotides agree with TRBD2. The germline CDR1 and CDR2 sequences are MNHEY and SMNVEV (reference sequence). CDR3 length equals 19 residues. J was trimmed by 1 base and V by 6 bases; bases with no gene match: 20. The CDR3 sequence: CASRVLGVASGPLSYEQYF. For the CDR3, the DNA is TGTGCCAGCAGGGTTCTTGGGGTTGCTAGCGGGCCATTATCCTACGAGCAGTACTTC.

V is TRBV7-2 and J is TRBJ2-3, with D unresolved. The CDR3 spans 14 residues. V lost 5 bases and J 0 bases, leaving 9 bases between the germline ends. Looked up from germline, CDR1 is SGHTA and CDR2 is FQGNSA. The CDR3 is CASSPSPSTDTQYF. The CDR3 nucleotides read TGTGCCAGCAGCCCGTCCCCTAGCACAGATACGCAGTATTTT. Based on the CDR3 plus reference TRBV7-2 and TRBJ2-3, the full variable domain is GAGVSQSPSNKVTEKGKDVELRCDPISGHTALYWYRQSLGQGLEFLIYFQGNSAPDKSGLPSDRFSAERTGGSVSTLTIQRTQQEDSAVYLCASSPSPSTDTQYFGPGTRLTVL.

This rearrangement joins TRBV7-9 to TRBJ2-1; 7 bases align to TRBD2. Germline values: CDR1 SEHNR, CDR2 FQNEAQ (reference sequence). The V segment lost 4 bases and the J segment 8 bases; nucleotides outside the gene matches: 5. The CDR3 totals 13 residues. CDR3 region: CASSWGLFDEQFF. The DNA of the CDR3 is TGTGCCAGCAGCTGGGGACTATTTGATGAGCAGTTCTTC. The variable domain in full, with the rest retrieved from reference TRBV7-9 and TRBJ2-1, is DTGVSQNPRHKITKRGQNVTFRCDPISEHNRLYWYRQTLGQGPEFLTYFQNEAQLEKSRLLSDRFSAERPKGSFSTLEIQRTEQGDSAMYLCASSWGLFDEQFFGPGTRLTVL.

V usage is TRBV7-6 and J usage is TRBJ1-2, with D uncertain. Trimming removed 7 bases at V and 2 bases at J, with 14 bases between. The CDR3 consists of 14 residues. Per germline, CDR1 SGHVS and CDR2 FNYEAQ. The CDR3 reads CASIIYGRNYGYTF. DNA for the CDR3: TGTGCCAGCATTATTTACGGAAGGAACTATGGCTACACCTTC.

This clone showed up just a few times. This sequence joins TRBV20-1 and TRBJ1-1; no clear D gene. This CDR3 comprises 9 residues. Per the germline V gene, CDR1 is DFQATT and CDR2 is SNEGSKA (reference sequence). The CDR3 loop reads CIPAGEAFF. The CDR3 nucleotides are TGCATCCCAGCCGGGGAAGCTTTCTTT.

The J gene is TRBJ2-7, the V gene TRBV28; D gene uncertain. The ends were cut back, 2 bases at V and 2 bases at J, with 10 bases in the middle. Germline CDR1 and CDR2: MDHEN and SYDVKM. CDR3 length equals 14 residues. For the CDR3, the DNA is TGTGCCAGCAGTTTAACGCAGTCTACCTACGAGCAGTACTTC. This encodes CASSLTQSTYEQYF.

This sequence joins TRBV5-1 and TRBJ2-1, with 12 bases fitting TRBD2. The germline V gene has CDR1 SGHRS and CDR2 YFSETQ. V was pared by 4 bases and J by 8 bases, with 10 bases of the junction left unmatched. There are 16 residues in the CDR3. CDR3 in amino acids: CASSGGLAGNIDEQFF. The CDR3 DNA sequence: TGCGCCAGCAGCGGAGGACTAGCGGGAAATATCGATGAGCAGTTCTTC.

For this clone: A read error may explain this, as a much larger clone is one base away. Other DNA sequences in the same sample also yield this CDR3. V gene TRBV7-9 combines with J gene TRBJ2-2; D gene unclear. Trimming cost V 5 bases and J 1 base, with 5 bases left between them. CDR3 length equals 13 residues. Per germline, CDR1 SEHNR and CDR2 FQNEAQ (reference sequence). The CDR3 loop is CASSAQNTGELFF. CDR3 DNA: TGTGCCAGCAGCGCACAGAACACCGGGGAGCTGTTTTTT.

CDR3 in amino acids: CASSLPGLAGQTGELFF. For the CDR3, the DNA is TGTGCCAGCAGCTTACCGGGACTAGCGGGACAAACCGGGGAGCTGTTTTTT. The rearrangement joins TRBV7-3 to TRBJ2-2; 13 positions agree with TRBD2. Germline assignment: CDR1 SGHTA and CDR2 FQGTGA. The CDR3 is 17 amino acids. V dropped 2 bases and J dropped 5; count of bases not matched to a gene: 5. Based on the CDR3 plus reference TRBV7-3 and TRBJ2-2, the full variable domain is GAGVSQTPSNKVTEKGKYVELRCDPISGHTALYWYRQSLGQGPEFLIYFQGTGAADDSGLPNDRFFAVRPEGSVSTLKIQRTERGDSAVYLCASSLPGLAGQTGELFFGEGSRLTVL.

The sample holds one count of this clone. V is TRBV28 and J is TRBJ1-2; D not resolved. The CDR3 covers 14 residues. V was pared by 3 bases and J by 6 bases, with 14 bases between. CDR1 and CDR2 from the germline V gene are MDHEN and SYDVKM. CDR3 amino acids: CASSFSSRRDGYTF. The DNA for the CDR3 is TGTGCCAGCAGTTTCAGTTCTAGAAGGGATGGCTACACCTTC.

This chain connects TRBV5-6 to TRBJ2-5; the D gene is possibly TRBD2 (5 bases). The DNA matches TRBJ2-7 better at its end, which makes the J call doubtful. CDR1 SGHDT and CDR2 YYEEEE come from the germline V gene. This CDR3 has 15 residues. The DNA of the CDR3 is TGTGCCAGCCAACGCAACGGGATCAGAGTGAACGAGCAGTACTTC. This codes for CASQRNGIRVNEQYF.

J is TRBJ1-1 and V is TRBV6-6, with D unresolved. CDR1 MNHNY and CDR2 SVGAGI come from the germline V gene (reference sequence). V gave up 0 bases and J gave up 4 bases, with 15 bases separating them. The CDR3 extends over 16 amino acids. The CDR3 sequence: CASSYSFRSAGTEAFF. CDR3 sequence (DNA): TGTGCCAGCAGTTACTCTTTCAGGTCGGCGGGCACTGAAGCTTTCTTT.

V is TRBV28 and J is TRBJ2-7; D perhaps matches TRBD1 (5 bases). This CDR3 has 15 amino acids. The germline gives CDR1 MDHEN, CDR2 SYDVKM. Trimming pared 2 bases from V and 3 bases from J, leaving 14 bases between. CDR3 sequence: CASSLGWGGVYEQYF. The CDR3 DNA reads as TGTGCCAGCAGTTTAGGTTGGGGCGGTGTCTACGAGCAGTACTTC.

This clone was picked up many times. V and J are TRBV5-1 and TRBJ1-2; possibly TRBD1 for D (5 bases). Trimming cost V 4 bases and J 6 bases, with 22 bases left between them. The CDR3 loop spans 16 amino acids. Germline assignment: CDR1 SGHRS and CDR2 YFSETQ. DNA of the CDR3: TGCGCCAGCAGCAAGGACCAGGGAAGAGAAAGGGATGGCTACACCTTC. Its protein is CASSKDQGRERDGYTF.

The chain combines TRBV11-1 with TRBJ2-7; a possible D gene is TRBD1 (6 bases). The length of the CDR3 is 15 residues. Germline V CDR1 and CDR2: SGHAT, FQDESV (reference sequence). Deletions cut 5 bases from V and 5 bases from J, with 19 bases between. The chain's CDR3 is CASSPRRQVGDEQYF. The CDR3 region has the DNA TGTGCCAGCAGCCCGCGCCGACAGGTGGGGGACGAGCAGTACTTC. Filled out from reference TRBV11-1 and TRBJ2-7, the complete variable domain reads EAEVAQSPRYKITEKSQAVAFWCDPISGHATLYWYRQILGQGPELLVQFQDESVVDDSQLPKDRFSAERLKGVDSTLKIQPAELGDSAMYLCASSPRRQVGDEQYFGPGTRLTVT.